These T cell receptor beta chains were read from a single sample in a study of blood T cell repertoires in COVID-19. Clones were read by immunoSEQ multiplex PCR, and TCRdb kept only the in-frame ones, dropping some. The data contain about 63,000 clones, approximately 88% of them singletons. Sequenced material: peripheral blood. These TCRs come from a human donor in a cohort sampled during active COVID-19. Both conserved end residues are part of each CDR3.

>TRBV7-7|TRBJ2-3
CASSLGQGSTDTQYF
>TRBV4-3|TRBJ2-7
CASKQNTGGLYEQYF
>TRBV7-9|TRBJ1-4
CASSPTGWANEKLFF
>TRBV5-1|TRBJ2-1
CASSFSGTTYNEQFF
>TRBV9|TRBJ2-2
CASRGQANTGELFF
>TRBV5-1|TRBJ1-1
CASSDRGRRTEAFF
>TRBV7-8|TRBJ2-7
CASSFRGRDSYEQYF
>TRBV23-1|TRBJ1-1
CASSPRGVGTEAFF
>TRBV9|TRBJ2-1
CASSVSGGFSYNEQFF
>TRBV28|TRBJ2-2
CAVTPGGAYTGELFF
>TRBV7-9|TRBJ2-7
CASSPGTLSYEQYF
>TRBV4-3|TRBJ2-2
CASSLRLAAAGELFF
>TRBV9|TRBJ2-1
CASSGEGLAGGQFF
>TRBV11-2|TRBJ2-5
CASSLEIAGDRKTQYF
>TRBV7-9|TRBJ2-5
CASSPRRETQYF
>TRBV5-6|TRBJ1-2
CASITFTGPANYGYTF
>TRBV4-1|TRBJ2-1
CASSSRTGENEQFF
>TRBV18|TRBJ2-5
CASSPSTSGQETQYF
>TRBV29-1|TRBJ2-3
CSVAKGAHSTDTQYF
>TRBV28|TRBJ2-3
CASSSGTGVADTQYF
>TRBV6-5|TRBJ1-4
CASRQPGQGKKLFF
>TRBV18|TRBJ2-3
CASSPRQGALSTDTQYF
>TRBV10-2|TRBJ2-1
CASRGQANEQFF
>TRBV4-3|TRBJ2-3
CASSDRGLAADTQYF
>TRBV7-2|TRBJ2-5
CASSLELAGTETQYF
>TRBV19|TRBJ2-6
CASSIRDGAGVSGANVLTF
>TRBV19|TRBJ1-1
CASRLVRGTEAFF
>TRBV5-4|TRBJ2-5
CASSSGDTQETQYF
>TRBV5-1|TRBJ2-1
CASSQIGGPPSYNEQFF
>TRBV18|TRBJ1-3
CASSRQDSGNTIYF
>TRBV28|TRBJ2-7
CASSAPGTGGIYEQYF
>TRBV5-1|TRBJ1-1
CASSLDLETEAFF
>TRBV6-5|TRBJ1-5
CASSSTTGVDQPQHF
>TRBV19|TRBJ1-1
CASSRAGDRNTEAFF
>TRBV6-5|TRBJ2-1
CASRDRVHNEQFF
>TRBV2|TRBJ1-5
CASTRGGNQPQHF
>TRBV28|TRBJ1-4
CASSFPGQGRTNEKLFF
>TRBV18|TRBJ1-2
CASSLRTEFNYGYTF
>TRBV6-4|TRBJ1-2
CASSDVGQVRGYTF
>TRBV6-5|TRBJ2-7
CASRGGVYEQYF
>TRBV28|TRBJ2-1
CAALPGDRIYNEQFF
>TRBV7-9|TRBJ2-7
CASSFVGQPYEQYF